The clone carrying this T cell receptor beta chain turned up a few times. The sample originates from a study of blood T cell repertoires in COVID-19. Study overall: Italy, Spain and the United States were the sources of the convalescent and acute COVID-19 samples.

The V segment lost 6 bases and the J segment 8 bases; nucleotides outside the gene matches: 8. The CDR3 has 16 residues. Germline lookup yields CDR1 ENHRY and CDR2 SYGVKD. TCRdb keeps only in-frame clones here, not all; method: immunoSEQ multiplex PCR. This table has about 140,000 clones, 76% appearing once. The sequencing sample was made of peripheral blood. The sequence came from an elderly woman with active or convalescent COVID-19. The V gene is TRBV10-3, the J gene TRBJ2-1; 15 nucleotides line up with TRBD2. CDR3 DNA sequence: TGTGCCATCAGCCCCGGACTAGCGGGGGGGCACGATGAGCAGTTCTTC. Translation gives CAISPGLAGGHDEQFF.